Presented here are 23 T cell receptor beta chains from one specimen sequenced in a study of blood T cell repertoires in COVID-19. The repertoire was sequenced with immunoSEQ multiplex PCR; TCRdb's copy has only in-frame clones and lacks some. The sample includes around 160,000 clones, 80% to 90% of them seen just once. The sample was peripheral blood. All receptors derive from a woman in her sixties or seventies with COVID-19, enrolled during active disease.

This chain joins TRBV5-1 and TRBJ2-7, with 10 nucleotides matching TRBD1. Germline CDR1 reads SGHRS; CDR2 reads YFSETQ. The CDR3 length is 15 residues. V dropped 5 bases and J dropped 5; count of bases not matched to a gene: 10. CDR3 bases: TGCGCCAGCAGTAGGGTAGGGACAGGGGTCCACGAGCAGTACTTC. It yields the protein CASSRVGTGVHEQYF.

This clone occurred once. The chain has TRBV5-5 and TRBJ1-2; 8 bases map to TRBD1. CDR1 and CDR2 from the germline V gene are SGHKS and YYEKEE (reference sequence). The junction had 8 bases not matched to a gene; V was cut back by 5 bases and J by 8 bases. The CDR3 contains 13 residues. The CDR3 region is CASRFRTGFGYTF. CDR3 DNA: TGTGCCAGCAGGTTTAGGACAGGGTTCGGCTACACCTTC.

This clone was detected a few times. The chain couples TRBV27 to TRBJ1-6; D is ambiguous. The V gene's germline CDR1 is MNHEY and CDR2 SMNVEV (reference sequence). This CDR3 contains 17 residues. Between the trimmed V and J ends, which lost 2 bases and 0 bases, there was a span of 11 bases. For the CDR3, the DNA is TGTGCCAGCAGTTTAGGGCGGGTGAGCTCCTATAATTCACCCCTCCACTTT. Translating it yields CASSLGRVSSYNSPLHF.

This clone has just one count. The chain employs TRBV4-2 and TRBJ1-4; TRBD1 aligns across 10 bases. The CDR3 contains 15 residues. Germline V CDR1 and CDR2: LGHNA, YNFKEQ. With V trimmed by 0 bases and J by 7 bases, 2 bases remained unmatched. CDR3 region: CASSQERQGAEKLFF. The CDR3 DNA reads TGTGCCAGCAGCCAAGAGAGACAGGGGGCTGAAAAACTGTTTTTT.

The CDR3 loop reads CASSLGTGETDTQYF. CDR3 DNA: TGCGCCAGCAGCTTGGGGACAGGGGAGACAGATACGCAGTATTTT. V usage is TRBV5-1 and J usage is TRBJ2-3, with 9 bases that match TRBD1. The CDR3 loop spans 15 amino acids. The germline gives CDR1 SGHRS, CDR2 YFSETQ. The V gene end was trimmed by 0 bases and the J gene end by 3 bases; junction bases not matched to a gene: 2.

In its sample, this clone was seen once. The J gene is TRBJ2-5, the V gene TRBV7-9; 10 positions match TRBD2. J gave up 5 bases and V 4 bases, and 7 bases lay outside the gene matches. The CDR3 contains 15 residues. Per the germline V gene, CDR1 is SEHNR and CDR2 is FQNEAQ (reference sequence). The CDR3 loop is CASSSGLSGGETQYF. CDR3 in DNA: TGTGCCAGCAGCTCCGGACTTAGCGGGGGGGAGACCCAGTACTTC.

The chain has TRBV4-2 and TRBJ2-5; weak D call: TRBD1 (5 bases). The V gene's germline CDR1 is LGHNA and CDR2 YNFKEQ. The CDR3 totals 16 residues. Trimming removed 8 bases from V and 5 bases from J, with 24 bases in between. The DNA for the CDR3 is TGTGCCAGCTCAAAACTGGCGGACAACCCCGGGGAGACCCAGTACTTC. Encoded protein: CASSKLADNPGETQYF.

The chain recombines TRBV18 with TRBJ2-1; D is perhaps TRBD1 (5 bases). V lost 5 bases to trimming and J lost 6 bases, with 14 bases between them. The CDR3 spans 14 residues. Germline CDR1 KGHSH, CDR2 LQKENI. The CDR3 is CASSRQMDTNEQFF. The DNA for the CDR3 is TGTGCCAGCTCAAGACAGATGGACACCAATGAGCAGTTCTTC.

The chain employs TRBV5-4 and TRBJ1-4; 11 bases align to TRBD1. The CDR3 length is 14 residues. V lost 3 bases and J lost 6; bases outside the gene matches: 1. Germline V gives CDR1 SGHNT, CDR2 YYREEE (reference sequence). In DNA form, the CDR3 reads TGTGCCAGCAGCTCGGGACAGGGGGATGAAAAACTGTTTTTT. It yields the protein CASSSGQGDEKLFF.

This chain joins TRBV18 and TRBJ1-2, with 10 bases fitting TRBD1. This CDR3 has 15 residues. Trimming cost V 6 bases and J 7 bases; bases outside gene matches: 11. CDR1 and CDR2 from the germline V gene are KGHSH and LQKENI. DNA for the CDR3: TGTGCCAGCTCGAACAACCGGGACAGGGGCCGTGGCTACACCTTC. Its protein product is CASSNNRDRGRGYTF.

This sequence joins TRBV19 and TRBJ1-3; no reliable D call. V was shortened by 0 bases and J by 2 bases, with 14 bases between the two germline ends. Germline CDR1 reads LNHDA; CDR2 reads SQIVND (reference sequence). This CDR3 spans 17 amino acids. The CDR3 sequence is CASSIDRRTSAGNTIYF. The CDR3 DNA reads TGTGCCAGTAGTATAGATCGTAGAACCTCGGCTGGAAACACCATATATTTT.

This chain links TRBV7-6 with TRBJ2-6; 8 bases line up with TRBD1. This CDR3 has 19 amino acids. The junction had 12 bases not matched to a gene; V was cut back by 2 bases and J by 3 bases. Germline assignment: CDR1 SGHVS and CDR2 FNYEAQ. CDR3: CASSLTMSQGAYGANVLTF. CDR3 nucleotide sequence: TGTGCCAGCAGCTTAACTATGAGCCAGGGGGCATATGGGGCCAACGTCCTGACTTTC. Full variable domain (outside the CDR3, taken from reference TRBV7-6 and TRBJ2-6): GAGVSQSPRYKVTKRGQDVALRCDPISGHVSLYWYRQALGQGPEFLTYFNYEAQQDKSGLPNDRFSAERPEGSISTLTIQRTEQRDSAMYRCASSLTMSQGAYGANVLTFGAGSRLTVL.

This clone has at least ten counts. The chain joins TRBV14 to TRBJ1-2; tentatively, D is TRBD1 (6 bases). The CDR3 is made up of 16 amino acids. The V and J ends lost 1 base and 4 bases respectively, with 16 bases between them. CDR1 is SGHDN and CDR2 is FVKESK in the germline V gene. CDR3 nucleotide sequence: TGTGCCAGCAGCCAAGCGGAGACAGGACGACTCTATGGCTACACCTTC. Translating it yields CASSQAETGRLYGYTF.

This clone was counted only a few times. The J gene is TRBJ1-3, the V gene TRBV10-2; 7 bases agree with TRBD1. Per the germline V gene, CDR1 is WSHSY and CDR2 is SAAADI. V shed 6 bases and J 4 bases; nucleotides not matched to a gene: 6. This CDR3 is 14 amino acids long. The CDR3 region has the DNA TGCGCCAGCAGCTCGGGACAGTTCGGAAACACCATATATTTT. Translating it yields CASSSGQFGNTIYF.

This clone showed up just once. The chain links TRBV24-1 to TRBJ1-5, with D perhaps TRBD1 (6 bases). The CDR3 runs to 15 residues. V was trimmed by 8 bases and J by 5 bases, leaving 18 bases between them. CDR1 and CDR2 from the germline V gene are KGHDR and SFDVKD. CDR3 loop: CATTRPPGDDQPQHF. CDR3 DNA: TGTGCCACCACCCGCCCGCCAGGGGATGATCAGCCCCAGCATTTT.

This chain connects TRBV11-2 to TRBJ1-3; D not certain. The CDR3 runs 17 residues. Trimming shortened V by 2 bases and J by 0 bases, and 14 bases separated the two germline ends. Germline CDR1 is SGHAT and CDR2 is FQNNGV. For the CDR3, the DNA is TGTGCCAGCAGCTTACCCCACCACGGGGACTCTGGAAACACCATATATTTT. It translates to CASSLPHHGDSGNTIYF.

The chain is built from TRBV5-1 and TRBJ2-7, with D perhaps TRBD1 (6 bases). Trimming pared 4 bases from V and 2 bases from J, leaving 10 bases between. Per germline, CDR1 SGHRS and CDR2 YFSETQ. The length of the CDR3 is 13 residues. The CDR3 region is CASSEGQTYEQYF. CDR3 nucleotides: TGCGCCAGCAGCGAAGGACAGACCTACGAGCAGTACTTC.

This clone was observed at least ten times. This sequence joins TRBV12-3 or TRBV12-4 and TRBJ1-3, with unresolved D. With 3 bases removed from V and 4 bases from J, the gap between germline ends came to 7 bases. The CDR3 runs 13 residues. The CDR3 is CASSFRGGNTIYF. DNA of the CDR3: TGTGCCAGCAGTTTCCGAGGAGGAAACACCATATATTTT.

This clone showed up just a few times. V and J are TRBV4-1 and TRBJ1-1; D gene ambiguous. This CDR3 is 14 amino acids long. Germline V gene lookup returns CDR1 MGHRA and CDR2 YSYEKL. V was trimmed by 0 bases and J by 7 bases, leaving 12 bases between them. The CDR3 loop reads CASSQDSSEGEAFF. The CDR3 bases are TGCGCCAGCAGCCAAGATTCTAGTGAGGGTGAAGCTTTCTTT.

This chain joins TRBV6-1 and TRBJ1-1; 8 bases fit TRBD1. Germline CDR1 and CDR2: MNHNS and SASEGT. V lost 3 bases, J lost 2 bases, and 5 bases stayed unmatched. The CDR3 consists of 15 residues. As DNA, the CDR3 is TGTGCCAGCAGTGAGCGGACAGGGCTTAACACTGAAGCTTTCTTT. It yields the protein CASSERTGLNTEAFF.

This clone was counted a few times. The chain employs TRBV5-1 and TRBJ2-7; 11 bases are shared with TRBD2. Germline-derived CDR1 and CDR2 are SGHRS and YFSETQ. The CDR3 runs 18 residues. V lost 4 bases and J lost 2; bases outside the gene matches: 14. The CDR3 spells CASSPYIAGGLGAYEQYF. The CDR3 region has the DNA TGCGCCAGCAGCCCCTATATAGCGGGGGGGCTCGGTGCCTACGAGCAGTACTTC.

DNA of the CDR3: TGTGCCAGCAGCAACCTACTAGCTCTCGGGACCCAGTACTTC. It codes for CASSNLLALGTQYF. The chain joins TRBV6-2 or TRBV6-3 to TRBJ2-5; a possible D gene is TRBD2 (6 bases). Germline assignment: CDR1 MNHEY and CDR2 SVGEGT. CDR3 length: 14 amino acids. Trimming took 6 bases from V and 7 from J, leaving 18 bases between them.

V gene TRBV19 combines with J gene TRBJ1-2; no clear D. The germline CDR1 and CDR2 sequences are LNHDA and SQIVND (reference sequence). CDR3 length: 14 residues. The V end was cut by 3 bases, the J end by 1 base, with 9 bases between. CDR3 DNA: TGTGCCAGTAGTATTGTTGGGAGTAACTATGGCTACACCTTC. Translating it yields CASSIVGSNYGYTF.